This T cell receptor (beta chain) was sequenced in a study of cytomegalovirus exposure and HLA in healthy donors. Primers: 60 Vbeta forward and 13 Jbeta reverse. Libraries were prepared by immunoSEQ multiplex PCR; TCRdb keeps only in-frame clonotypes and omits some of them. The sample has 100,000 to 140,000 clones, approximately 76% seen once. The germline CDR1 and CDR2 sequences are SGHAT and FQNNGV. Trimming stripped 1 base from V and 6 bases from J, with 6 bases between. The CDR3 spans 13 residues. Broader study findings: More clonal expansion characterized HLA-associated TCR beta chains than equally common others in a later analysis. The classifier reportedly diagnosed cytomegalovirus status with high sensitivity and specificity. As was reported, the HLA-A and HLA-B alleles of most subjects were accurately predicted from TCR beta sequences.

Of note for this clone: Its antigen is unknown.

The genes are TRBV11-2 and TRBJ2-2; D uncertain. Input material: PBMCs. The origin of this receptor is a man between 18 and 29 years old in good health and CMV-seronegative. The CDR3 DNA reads TGTGCCAGCAGCTTAGGCGGCGCCGGGGAGCTGTTTTTT. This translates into CASSLGGAGELFF.